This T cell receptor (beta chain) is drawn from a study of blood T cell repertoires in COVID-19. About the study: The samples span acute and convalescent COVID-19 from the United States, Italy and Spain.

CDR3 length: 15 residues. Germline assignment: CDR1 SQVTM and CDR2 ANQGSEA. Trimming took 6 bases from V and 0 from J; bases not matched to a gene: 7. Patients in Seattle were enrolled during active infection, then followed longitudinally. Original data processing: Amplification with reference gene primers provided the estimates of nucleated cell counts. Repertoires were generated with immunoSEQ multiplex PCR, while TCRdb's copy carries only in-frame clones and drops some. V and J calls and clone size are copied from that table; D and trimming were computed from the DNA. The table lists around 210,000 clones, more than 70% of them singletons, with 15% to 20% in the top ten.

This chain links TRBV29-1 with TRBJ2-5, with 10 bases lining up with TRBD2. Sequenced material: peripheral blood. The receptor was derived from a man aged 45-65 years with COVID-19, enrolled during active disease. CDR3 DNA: TGCAGCGTACACTATAGCGGGAGGAACCAAGAGACCCAGTACTTC. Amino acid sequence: CSVHYSGRNQETQYF.